These 23 T cell receptor beta chains came from one sample sequenced in a study of shared clonotypes between healthy human individuals. TCRdb's copy holds only in-frame clones and misses some; the assay was immunoSEQ multiplex PCR. The data contain some 1 million clones, under 80% of them seen just once; the ten biggest clones take up about 1.5%. Sample: memory CD4+ T cells sorted from blood. Subset denoted: CD45RA-negative fraction. Every receptor here comes from a young man in good health.

The gene calls are TRBV28 and TRBJ2-2; TRBD2 agrees at 10 bases. Germline lookup yields CDR1 MDHEN and CDR2 SYDVKM. CDR3 length equals 15 residues. Unmatched junction bases numbered 6, after V lost 6 bases and J lost 5 bases. CDR3 DNA sequence: TGTGCCAGCAGCTCTAGCGGGGGCAAGACCGGGGAGCTGTTTTTT. This gives the protein CASSSSGGKTGELFF.

V usage is TRBV19 and J usage is TRBJ1-1; 8 bases line up with TRBD1. Per germline, CDR1 LNHDA and CDR2 SQIVND (reference sequence). This CDR3 spans 16 amino acids. V shed 4 bases and J 4 bases; nucleotides not matched to a gene: 11. CDR3 loop: CASSTIPGQGGTEAFF. CDR3 in DNA: TGTGCCAGTAGTACCATCCCCGGACAGGGTGGCACTGAAGCTTTCTTT.

The J gene is TRBJ2-6, the V gene TRBV18; D is unresolved. There are 15 residues in the CDR3. Trimming removed 2 bases at V and 4 bases at J, with 9 bases between. Per the germline V gene, CDR1 is KGHSH and CDR2 is LQKENI. Here the CDR3 DNA reads TGTGCCAGCTCACCAGGGTCCCTGGGGGCCAACGTCCTGACTTTC. As protein: CASSPGSLGANVLTF.

V gene TRBV10-3 combines with J gene TRBJ1-5; 7 bases line up with TRBD1. Germline CDR1 is ENHRY and CDR2 is SYGVKD. There are 16 residues in the CDR3. J gave up 6 bases and V 7 bases, and 15 bases lay outside the gene matches. The CDR3: CAIKGEGALGGQPQHF. In DNA, the CDR3 is TGTGCCATCAAGGGAGAGGGGGCGTTGGGAGGTCAGCCCCAGCATTTT.

CDR3 coding DNA: TGTGCCAGCTCATATGGACAGCCGTTCACTGAAGCTTTCTTT. Translating gives CASSYGQPFTEAFF. The chain uses TRBV18 and TRBJ1-1; perhaps TRBD1 as D (6 bases). Deletions cut 5 bases from V and 4 bases from J, with 14 bases between. CDR1 is KGHSH and CDR2 is LQKENI in the germline V gene. The CDR3 extends over 14 amino acids. Full variable domain (rest looked up from reference TRBV18 and TRBJ1-1): NAGVMQNPRHLVRRRGQEARLRCSPMKGHSHVYWYRQLPEEGLKFMVYLQKENIIDESGMPKERFSAEFPKEGPSILRIQQVVRGDSAAYFCASSYGQPFTEAFFGQGTRLTVV.

About this clone itself: The same CDR3 is also encoded by other DNA sequences in this sample. V and J are TRBV11-2 and TRBJ1-6, with a weak D call TRBD1 (5 bases). V gave up 3 bases and J gave up 10 bases, with 10 bases separating them. This CDR3 has 13 residues. Per the germline V gene, CDR1 is SGHAT and CDR2 is FQNNGV. The CDR3 protein is CASSLAGGSPLHF. The CDR3 bases are TGTGCCAGCAGCTTGGCGGGGGGATCACCCCTCCACTTT.

This clone was recorded once. The V gene is TRBV5-1, the J gene TRBJ2-7; tentative D call: TRBD2 (5 bases). In germline, CDR1 is SGHRS, CDR2 YFSETQ. The CDR3 covers 14 residues. V was trimmed by 0 bases and J by 2 bases, leaving 9 bases between them. CDR3 DNA: TGCGCCAGCAGCTTGGCTCTAGCAACCTACGAGCAGTACTTC. This codes for CASSLALATYEQYF.

V usage is TRBV9 and J usage is TRBJ2-3, with D possibly being TRBD2 (5 bases). The CDR3 consists of 15 residues. Trimming removed 1 base from V and 1 base from J, with 10 bases in between. Germline V gene lookup returns CDR1 SGDLS and CDR2 YYNGEE. In nucleotides, the CDR3 is TGTGCCAGCAGCGTATTATTGGAGGGCACAGATACGCAGTATTTT. Translated: CASSVLLEGTDTQYF. The full variable domain, completed using reference TRBV9 and TRBJ2-3, is DSGVTQTPKHLITATGQRVTLRCSPRSGDLSVYWYQQSLDQGLQFLIQYYNGEERAKGNILERFSAQQFPDLHSELNLSSLELGDSALYFCASSVLLEGTDTQYFGPGTRLTVL.

V usage is TRBV18 and J usage is TRBJ2-5; D gene uncertain. Germline values: CDR1 KGHSH, CDR2 LQKENI. The CDR3 totals 13 residues. The V and J ends lost 0 bases and 1 base respectively, with 3 bases between them. CDR3 sequence reads: CASSPPAQETQYF. DNA for the CDR3: TGTGCCAGCTCACCACCGGCCCAAGAGACCCAGTACTTC.

J is TRBJ1-6 and V is TRBV4-1, with D unclear. The V gene lost 1 base and the J gene lost 4 bases, with 8 bases spanning the gap. Germline assignment: CDR1 MGHRA and CDR2 YSYEKL. The CDR3 loop spans 15 amino acids. CDR3 coding DNA: TGCGCCAGCAGCCAAGGAGACACGTATAATTCACCCCTCCACTTT. Translated, it gives CASSQGDTYNSPLHF.

This clone was seen more than once but under ten times. The rearrangement uses TRBV5-1 and TRBJ2-1, with D perhaps being TRBD1 or TRBD2 (5 bases each). In germline, CDR1 is SGHRS, CDR2 YFSETQ. The CDR3 consists of 14 residues. The V gene lost 2 bases and the J gene lost 6 bases, with 12 bases spanning the gap. The CDR3 loop reads CASSFGDGTNEQFF. CDR3 in DNA: TGCGCCAGCAGCTTCGGGGACGGTACCAATGAGCAGTTCTTC.

The V and J genes are TRBV13 and TRBJ2-7, with D unclear. This CDR3 spans 17 amino acids. Germline CDR1 reads PRHDT; CDR2 reads FYEKMQ (reference sequence). V was clipped by 1 base and J by 2 bases, with 18 bases between them. Here the CDR3 DNA reads TGTGCCAGCAGCTTAGCGCCCCTTTTGGGTTCCCCCTACGAGCAGTACTTC. Translated, it gives CASSLAPLLGSPYEQYF.

The chain links TRBV4-1 to TRBJ1-4; D is undetermined. Trimming took 0 bases from V and 11 from J, leaving 7 bases between them. The germline V gene has CDR1 MGHRA and CDR2 YSYEKL. The CDR3 length is 12 residues. CDR3 protein: CASSQEYGKLFF. CDR3 nucleotide sequence: TGCGCCAGCAGCCAAGAGTATGGGAAACTGTTTTTT.

The genes are TRBV10-2 and TRBJ2-7; D perhaps matches TRBD2 (6 bases). Per the germline V gene, CDR1 is WSHSY and CDR2 is SAAADI. The CDR3 spans 14 residues. The V and J ends lost 6 bases and 7 bases respectively, with 19 bases between them. This CDR3 reads CASRPTGTRGEQYF. Here the CDR3 DNA reads TGCGCCAGCAGACCCACCGGGACTCGAGGAGAGCAGTACTTC.

This clone has more than one count but fewer than ten. The V and J genes are TRBV28 and TRBJ1-1, with 7 bases aligning to TRBD1. V lost 6 bases to trimming and J lost 5 bases; unmatched junction nucleotides: 9. Germline-derived CDR1 and CDR2 are MDHEN and SYDVKM. The length of the CDR3 is 14 residues. The CDR3 DNA reads TGTGCCAGCAGCAGACAGGGTTCAGTGACTGAAGCTTTCTTT. It encodes CASSRQGSVTEAFF.

In its sample, this clone was seen many times. The chain links TRBV7-2 to TRBJ1-2, with D maybe TRBD1 (5 bases). The CDR3 length is 14 residues. Trimming removed 5 bases from V and 4 bases from J, with 14 bases in between. From germline, CDR1 is SGHTA and CDR2 FQGNSA. CDR3 sequence (DNA): TGTGCCAGCAGCCCCCCGGGGGGGATCTATGGCTACACCTTC. Encoded protein: CASSPPGGIYGYTF.

The genes are TRBV7-2 and TRBJ1-2; D gene ambiguous. V lost 4 bases, J lost 3 bases, and 15 bases lay in between. The CDR3 spans 15 residues. The V gene's germline CDR1 is SGHTA and CDR2 FQGNSA. Here the CDR3 reads CASSYSSFGDYGYTF. CDR3 sequence (DNA): TGTGCCAGCAGCTACTCTAGTTTCGGGGACTATGGCTACACCTTC.

This clone was seen a handful of times. The chain couples TRBV4-1 to TRBJ2-7; TRBD2 aligns across 9 bases. Germline V gene data show CDR1 as MGHRA and CDR2 as YSYEKL. This CDR3 is 14 amino acids long. V lost 7 bases, J lost 2 bases, and 6 bases stayed unmatched. CDR3 sequence (DNA): TGCGCCAGCAAAGAAGCGGGGGGCACCTACGAGCAGTACTTC. This translates into CASKEAGGTYEQYF.

This rearrangement joins TRBV5-6 to TRBJ2-7; D may be TRBD1 (5 bases). Trimming took off 6 bases at V and 3 bases at J, with 10 bases between the two ends. Per the germline V gene, CDR1 is SGHDT and CDR2 is YYEEEE. This CDR3 comprises 12 residues. The CDR3: CASTSQGYEQYF. The CDR3 DNA reads as TGTGCCAGCACCTCTCAGGGCTACGAGCAGTACTTC.

The chain couples TRBV7-8 to TRBJ2-5, with TRBD2 identical over 7 bases. V shed 5 bases and J 4 bases; nucleotides not matched to a gene: 10. CDR1 is SGHVS and CDR2 is FQNEAQ in the germline V gene. This CDR3 has 15 residues. The CDR3 protein is CASSLRTRAVETQYF. CDR3 nucleotide sequence: TGTGCCAGCAGCCTCAGGACTAGGGCGGTAGAGACCCAGTACTTC.

Only one count was recorded for this clone. The rearrangement links TRBV10-3 to TRBJ1-2; a possible D gene is TRBD1 (5 bases). V lost 0 bases to trimming and J lost 2 bases, with 10 bases between them. The germline V gene encodes CDR1 ENHRY and CDR2 SYGVKD. The CDR3 has 15 residues. CDR3 region: CAISESPGPNYGYTF. The CDR3 DNA reads as TGTGCCATCAGTGAGTCGCCGGGGCCCAACTATGGCTACACCTTC.

The V gene is TRBV7-2, the J gene TRBJ2-7; no definite D call. CDR3 length: 13 amino acids. Trimming removed 4 bases at V and 3 bases at J, with 10 bases between. Germline lookup yields CDR1 SGHTA and CDR2 FQGNSA. The CDR3 loop is CASSWDFSYEQYF. CDR3 nucleotides: TGTGCCAGCAGCTGGGATTTTAGCTACGAGCAGTACTTC.

The chain joins TRBV19 to TRBJ2-1; D possibly corresponds to TRBD1 (6 bases). V was trimmed by 5 bases and J by 5 bases, leaving 19 bases between them. This CDR3 has 16 residues. CDR1 and CDR2 (germline): LNHDA, SQIVND (reference sequence). The CDR3: CASSFLDRQGHNEQFF. In DNA form, the CDR3 reads TGTGCCAGTAGTTTTCTAGACAGGCAGGGGCACAATGAGCAGTTCTTC.